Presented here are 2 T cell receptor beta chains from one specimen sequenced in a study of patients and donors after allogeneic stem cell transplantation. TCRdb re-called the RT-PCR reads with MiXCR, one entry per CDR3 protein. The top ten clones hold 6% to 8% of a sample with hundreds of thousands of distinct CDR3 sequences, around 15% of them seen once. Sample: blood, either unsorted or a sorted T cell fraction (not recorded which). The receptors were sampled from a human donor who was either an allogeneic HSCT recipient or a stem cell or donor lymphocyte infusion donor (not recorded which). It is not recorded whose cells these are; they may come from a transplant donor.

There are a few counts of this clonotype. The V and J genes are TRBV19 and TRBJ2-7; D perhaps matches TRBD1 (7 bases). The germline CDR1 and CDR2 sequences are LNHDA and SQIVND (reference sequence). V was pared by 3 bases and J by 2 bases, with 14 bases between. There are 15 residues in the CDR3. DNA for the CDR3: TGTGCCAGTAGTATGCCAGGGGGACTGACCTACGAGCAGTACTTC. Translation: CASSMPGGLTYEQYF.

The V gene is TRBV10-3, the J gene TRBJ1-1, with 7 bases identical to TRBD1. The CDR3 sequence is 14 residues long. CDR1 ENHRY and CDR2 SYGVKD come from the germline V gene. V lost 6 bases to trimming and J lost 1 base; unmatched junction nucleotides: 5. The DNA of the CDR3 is TGTGCCATCAGAGATACAGGGGAGAACACTGAAGCTTTCTTT. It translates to CAIRDTGENTEAFF.